Shown below are 21 T cell receptor beta chains from a single sample sequenced in a study of shared clonotypes between healthy human individuals. TCRdb's copy holds only in-frame clones and misses some; the assay was immunoSEQ multiplex PCR. The data hold around 610,000 clones, with roughly 96% observed a single time. Naive CD8 cells were CD45RO-negative, positively selected for CCR7, excluding terminally differentiated effector memory CD45RA+ cells. The material sequenced was naive CD8+ T cells sorted from blood. These receptors came from a woman in her thirties in good health.

The CDR3 spells CASSHPLTFSVPTGELFF. CDR3 coding DNA: TGCGCCAGCAGCCACCCACTTACTTTTAGCGTACCCACCGGGGAGCTGTTTTTT. V is TRBV4-1 and J is TRBJ2-2; D might be TRBD2 (5 bases). Trimming took off 3 bases at V and 4 bases at J, with 21 bases between the two ends. This CDR3 region has 18 residues. Germline-derived CDR1 and CDR2 are MGHRA and YSYEKL.

V usage is TRBV11-2 and J usage is TRBJ2-7; unclear D gene. The V and J ends lost 1 base and 4 bases respectively, with 8 bases between them. The CDR3 runs 13 residues. CDR1 is SGHAT, CDR2 FQNNGV, per germline. CDR3 nucleotide sequence: TGTGCCAGCAGCTTAGGCGTGCGATACGAGCAGTACTTC. Translating gives CASSLGVRYEQYF. Based on the CDR3 plus reference TRBV11-2 and TRBJ2-7, the full variable domain is EAGVAQSPRYKIIEKRQSVAFWCNPISGHATLYWYQQILGQGPKLLIQFQNNGVVDDSQLPKDRFSAERLKGVDSTLKIQPAKLEDSAVYLCASSLGVRYEQYFGPGTRLTVT.

The chain carries TRBV28 and TRBJ2-7, with no clear D. V was pared by 8 bases and J by 2 bases, with 13 bases between. The CDR3 spans 13 residues. Germline V gives CDR1 MDHEN, CDR2 SYDVKM. The CDR3 is CASGLDSTYEQYF. CDR3 nucleotides: TGTGCCAGCGGGCTCGACTCCACCTACGAGCAGTACTTC.

The rearrangement links TRBV13 to TRBJ2-7; D tentatively fits TRBD1 or TRBD2 (5 bases each). The CDR3 is 19 amino acids. V was pared by 5 bases and J by 0 bases, with 26 bases between. Per germline, CDR1 PRHDT and CDR2 FYEKMQ (reference sequence). This CDR3 reads CASSLSEPASGGYSYEQYF. The CDR3 DNA sequence: TGTGCCAGCAGCCTATCGGAACCAGCTTCTGGGGGTTACTCCTACGAGCAGTACTTC.

The J gene is TRBJ2-7, the V gene TRBV28; possible D gene TRBD1, 5 bases. This CDR3 region has 14 residues. The V end lost 7 bases, the J end lost 6 bases, and 19 bases lay between the germline ends. Germline V lookup: CDR1 MDHEN, CDR2 SYDVKM. The CDR3 DNA sequence: TGTGCCAGCACCCCCAGGGTAGACCCCCCCGAGCAGTACTTC. It is translated as CASTPRVDPPEQYF.

The chain has TRBV5-4 and TRBJ2-1; 10 nucleotides align to TRBD2. The CDR3 is 18 amino acids. With 0 bases clipped from V and 0 bases from J, the junction kept 6 bases outside the gene matches. Germline CDR1 reads SGHNT; CDR2 reads YYREEE (reference sequence). CDR3 coding DNA: TGTGCCAGCAGCTTGGAGGCTAGCGGGAGAGGCTCCTACAATGAGCAGTTCTTC. Its protein product is CASSLEASGRGSYNEQFF.

As concerns this clone: At the DNA level, this CDR3 is encoded by other sequences in the same sample as well. The chain links TRBV7-8 to TRBJ2-1; 15 bases agree with TRBD2. Germline lookup yields CDR1 SGHVS and CDR2 FQNEAQ. This CDR3 is 15 amino acids long. With 3 bases clipped from V and 7 bases from J, the junction kept 1 base outside the gene matches. CDR3 DNA: TGTGCCAGCAGCTTGGGACTAGCGGGAGGTAATGAGCAGTTCTTC. Translating it yields CASSLGLAGGNEQFF.

This clone was seen only once. The V gene is TRBV21-1, the J gene TRBJ2-7. TRBV21-1 is tagged as a pseudogene. This CDR3 has 13 amino acids. CDR3 amino acids: CASKGRPVREQYF. CDR3 DNA: TGTGCCAGCAAGGGTCGTCCGGTGCGGGAGCAGTACTTC.

The chain uses TRBV6-6 and TRBJ1-6; a possible D gene is TRBD1 (6 bases). Trimming took off 2 bases at V and 4 bases at J, with 12 bases between the two ends. Germline CDR1 reads MNHNY; CDR2 reads SVGAGI (reference sequence). There are 16 residues in the CDR3. The CDR3 sequence: CASSYLRDTYNSPLHF. DNA for the CDR3: TGTGCCAGCAGTTACCTCCGGGACACGTATAATTCACCCCTCCACTTT.

CDR3 DNA: TGTGCCAGCAGGCCAGATTGGAACACTGAAGCTTTCTTT. This sequence encodes CASRPDWNTEAFF. This chain links TRBV5-4 with TRBJ1-1; D is uncertain. V was cut by 5 bases and J by 1 base, with 9 bases left in between. Germline CDR1 SGHNT, CDR2 YYREEE (reference sequence). CDR3 length equals 13 residues.

The V and J genes are TRBV7-2 and TRBJ2-2, with 11 positions matching TRBD1. Germline V gene lookup returns CDR1 SGHTA and CDR2 FQGNSA. V trimming: 0 bases; J trimming: 14 bases; junction bases outside the gene matches: 5. The CDR3 spans 14 residues. This CDR3 is CASSLAPGQGVLFF. CDR3 in DNA: TGTGCCAGCAGCTTAGCTCCGGGACAGGGGGTCCTGTTTTTT. The whole variable domain, remainder taken from reference TRBV7-2 and TRBJ2-2, is GAGVSQSPSNKVTEKGKDVELRCDPISGHTALYWYRQSLGQGLEFLIYFQGNSAPDKSGLPSDRFSAERTGGSVSTLTIQRTQQEDSAVYLCASSLAPGQGVLFFGEGSRLTVL.

This rearrangement joins TRBV28 to TRBJ2-3, with TRBD1 matching over 7 bases. The V and J ends lost 5 bases and 4 bases, in that order; junction bases with no gene match: 6. Per the germline V gene, CDR1 is MDHEN and CDR2 is SYDVKM. The length of the CDR3 is 14 residues. The chain's CDR3 is CASSIGTVPDTQYF. CDR3 DNA sequence: TGTGCCAGCAGTATTGGGACAGTTCCAGATACGCAGTATTTT.

V is TRBV5-1 and J is TRBJ1-1; D is undetermined. V dropped 1 base and J dropped 0 bases, with 7 bases sitting between them. Germline CDR1 and CDR2: SGHRS and YFSETQ. This CDR3 has 14 amino acids. CDR3 sequence reads: CASSLRDLNTEAFF. The CDR3 DNA reads TGCGCCAGCAGCTTGAGAGACTTGAACACTGAAGCTTTCTTT.

With respect to this clone: Within the sample, other DNA sequences also encode this same CDR3. This chain links TRBV4-2 with TRBJ2-7, with D perhaps matching TRBD2 (5 bases). Between the trimmed V and J ends, which lost 1 base and 4 bases, there was a span of 5 bases. The CDR3 is 12 amino acids. Looked up from germline, CDR1 is LGHNA and CDR2 is YNFKEQ. The CDR3: CASSQGGYEQYF. The CDR3 DNA follows: TGTGCCAGCAGCCAAGGAGGGTACGAGCAGTACTTC.

The gene calls are TRBV27 and TRBJ2-1; 7 bases match TRBD2. Germline loops: CDR1 MNHEY, CDR2 SMNVEV (reference sequence). V shed 2 bases and J 3 bases; nucleotides not matched to a gene: 10. This CDR3 spans 17 amino acids. CDR3 DNA sequence: TGTGCCAGCAGTTTAGTCCCCCTAGCGGAAGACTACAATGAGCAGTTCTTC. It encodes CASSLVPLAEDYNEQFF.

The chain employs TRBV7-6 and TRBJ2-2; D gene unclear. The CDR3 is 14 residues long. Germline lookup yields CDR1 SGHVS and CDR2 FNYEAQ. With 1 base removed from V and 1 base from J, the gap between germline ends came to 4 bases. The CDR3 here is CASSLGQNTGELFF. The CDR3, as DNA: TGTGCCAGCAGCTTAGGACAGAACACCGGGGAGCTGTTTTTT.

The chain employs TRBV7-2 and TRBJ2-5; TRBD2 aligns across 12 bases. The germline gives CDR1 SGHTA, CDR2 FQGNSA. V dropped 5 bases and J dropped 5; count of bases not matched to a gene: 6. The CDR3 spans 15 residues. DNA of the CDR3: TGTGCCAGCAGCCCGCGGACTAGCGGGACGGAGACCCAGTACTTC. Its translation: CASSPRTSGTETQYF.

This chain uses TRBV18 with TRBJ2-7; 11 bases fit TRBD2. Trimming took 3 bases from V and 3 from J; bases not matched to a gene: 1. This CDR3 comprises 14 residues. Germline V CDR1 and CDR2: KGHSH, LQKENI. The CDR3 bases are TGTGCCAGCTCACCGGGGACTAGCGGCTACGAGCAGTACTTC. Translated: CASSPGTSGYEQYF.

The V call is TRBV19, the J call TRBJ1-5; D unresolved. Germline lookup yields CDR1 LNHDA and CDR2 SQIVND (reference sequence). This CDR3 region has 14 residues. V was pared by 9 bases and J by 5 bases, with 17 bases between. CDR3 region: CARWKGSLHQPQHF. DNA for the CDR3: TGTGCCAGATGGAAGGGCTCCCTTCATCAGCCCCAGCATTTT.

V and J are TRBV13 and TRBJ1-5; D remains ambiguous. The ends were cut back, 6 bases at V and 7 bases at J, with 10 bases in the middle. From germline, CDR1 is PRHDT and CDR2 FYEKMQ (reference sequence). CDR3 size: 12 residues. CDR3 loop: CASSIGGQPQHF. The CDR3 DNA is TGTGCCAGCAGTATAGGAGGACAGCCCCAGCATTTT.

V gene TRBV28 combines with J gene TRBJ1-1, with D tentatively TRBD1 (5 bases). This CDR3 is 17 amino acids long. V dropped 2 bases and J dropped 5 bases, with 21 bases sitting between them. Germline V CDR1 and CDR2: MDHEN, SYDVKM. CDR3 protein: CASSLRAGKLKRTEAFF. CDR3 nucleotides: TGTGCCAGCAGTTTACGGGCAGGGAAACTAAAGAGGACTGAAGCTTTCTTT. The variable domain in full, completed from reference TRBV28 and TRBJ1-1, reads DVKVTQSSRYLVKRTGEKVFLECVQDMDHENMFWYRQDPGLGLRLIYFSYDVKMKEKGDIPEGYSVSREKKERFSLILESASTNQTSMYLCASSLRAGKLKRTEAFFGQGTRLTVV.